The 3 T cell receptor beta chains given below trace back to one sample, sequenced in a study of CD8 T cells in ankylosing spondylitis. TCRdb reprocessed the 5' RACE reads via MiXCR and lists one record per CDR3 protein. Here the sample spans roughly 150,000 distinct CDR3 sequences, more than 5.5% being singletons. The sample was blood, either unsorted or a sorted T cell fraction (not recorded which). All receptors derive from a female donor with ankylosing spondylitis or in good health (not recorded which).

In its sample, this clonotype was seen many times. The gene calls are TRBV5-1 and TRBJ1-1; D may be TRBD1 (5 bases). V gave up 3 bases and J gave up 4 bases, with 13 bases separating them. Germline lookup yields CDR1 SGHRS and CDR2 YFSETQ. The CDR3 contains 14 residues. The CDR3 bases are TGCGCCAGCAGCTCGGACGGGGGGGGCACTGAAGCTTTCTTT. This translates into CASSSDGGGTEAFF.

This clonotype came up many times. The chain uses TRBV10-3 and TRBJ1-1; D is perhaps TRBD1 (6 bases). CDR3 length: 15 amino acids. Germline V CDR1 and CDR2: ENHRY, SYGVKD. V was trimmed by 4 bases and J by 6 bases, leaving 18 bases between them. CDR3 protein: CAISVYEGGMSEAFF. The CDR3 coding sequence is TGTGCCATCAGTGTATATGAAGGGGGTATGTCTGAAGCTTTCTTT.

There are many counts of this clonotype. The V gene is TRBV5-1, the J gene TRBJ1-1; TRBD1 agrees at 8 bases. The CDR3 consists of 14 residues. The V segment lost 7 bases and the J segment 6 bases; nucleotides outside the gene matches: 11. In germline, CDR1 is SGHRS, CDR2 YFSETQ. CDR3 in DNA: TGCGCCAGCTCAAGAGACAGGGGATCATCTGAAGCTTTCTTT. The encoded protein is CASSRDRGSSEAFF. The variable domain in full, with the rest retrieved from reference TRBV5-1 and TRBJ1-1, is KAGVTQTPRYLIKTRGQQVTLSCSPISGHRSVSWYQQTPGQGLQFLFEYFSETQRNKGNFPGRFSGRQFSNSRSEMNVSTLELGDSALYLCASSRDRGSSEAFFGQGTRLTVV.